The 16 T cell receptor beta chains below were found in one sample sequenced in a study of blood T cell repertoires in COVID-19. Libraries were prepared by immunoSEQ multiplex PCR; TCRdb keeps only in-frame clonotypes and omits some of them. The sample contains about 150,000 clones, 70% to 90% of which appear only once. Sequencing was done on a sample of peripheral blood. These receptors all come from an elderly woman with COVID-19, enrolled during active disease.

CDR3 in amino acids: CASSYGTVGYTF. In DNA, the CDR3 is TGTGCCAGCAGTTACGGGACAGTTGGCTACACCTTC. This rearrangement joins TRBV6-2 or TRBV6-3 to TRBJ1-2; TRBD1 matches at 7 bases. Germline loops: CDR1 MNHEY, CDR2 SVGEGT. Losses at the gene ends were 2 bases for V and 7 bases for J; bases not matched to a gene: 1. The CDR3 extends over 12 amino acids.

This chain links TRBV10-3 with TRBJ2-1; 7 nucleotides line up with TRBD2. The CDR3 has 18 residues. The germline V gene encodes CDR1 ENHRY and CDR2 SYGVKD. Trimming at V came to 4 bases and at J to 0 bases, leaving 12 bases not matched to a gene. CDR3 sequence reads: CAISGGVARDYSYNEQFF. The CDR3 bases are TGTGCCATCAGTGGGGGGGTCGCCCGGGACTACTCCTACAATGAGCAGTTCTTC.

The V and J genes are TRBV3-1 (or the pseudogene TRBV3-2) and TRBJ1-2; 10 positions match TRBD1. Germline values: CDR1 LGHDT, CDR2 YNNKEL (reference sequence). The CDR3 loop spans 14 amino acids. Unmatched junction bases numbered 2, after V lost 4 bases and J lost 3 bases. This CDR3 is CASSLGTGDYGYTF. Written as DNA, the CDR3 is TGTGCCAGCAGCCTTGGGACAGGGGACTATGGCTACACCTTC.

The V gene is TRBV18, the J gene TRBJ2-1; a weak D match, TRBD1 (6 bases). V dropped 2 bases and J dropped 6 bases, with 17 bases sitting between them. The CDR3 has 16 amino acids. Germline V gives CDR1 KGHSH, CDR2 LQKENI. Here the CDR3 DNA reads TGTGCCAGCTCACCAATAGTGGGGGCTGGGGGCAATGAGCAGTTCTTC. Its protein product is CASSPIVGAGGNEQFF. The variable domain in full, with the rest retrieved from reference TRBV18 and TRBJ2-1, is NAGVMQNPRHLVRRRGQEARLRCSPMKGHSHVYWYRQLPEEGLKFMVYLQKENIIDESGMPKERFSAEFPKEGPSILRIQQVVRGDSAAYFCASSPIVGAGGNEQFFGPGTRLTVL.

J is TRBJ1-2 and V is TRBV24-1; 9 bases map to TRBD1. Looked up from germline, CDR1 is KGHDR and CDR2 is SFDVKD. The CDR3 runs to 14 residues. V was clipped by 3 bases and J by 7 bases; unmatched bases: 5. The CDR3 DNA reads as TGTGCCACCAGTGATCGGACAGGGGCCCTTGGCTACACCTTC. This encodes CATSDRTGALGYTF.

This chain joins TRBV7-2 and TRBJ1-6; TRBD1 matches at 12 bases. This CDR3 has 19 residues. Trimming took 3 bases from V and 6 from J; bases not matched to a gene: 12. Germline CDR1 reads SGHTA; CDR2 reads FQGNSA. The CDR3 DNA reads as TGTGCCAGCAGCTTCTCAGGCGGGGACAGGGGGCTAGTTAATTCACCCCTCCACTTT. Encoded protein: CASSFSGGDRGLVNSPLHF.

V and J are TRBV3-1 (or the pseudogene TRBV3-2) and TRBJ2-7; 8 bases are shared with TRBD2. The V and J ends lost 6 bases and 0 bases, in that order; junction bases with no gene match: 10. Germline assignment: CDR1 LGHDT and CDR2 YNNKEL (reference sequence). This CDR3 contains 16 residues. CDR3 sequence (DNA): TGTGCCAGCAGTCCCGGGGGGGCCATTAGCTCCTACGAGCAGTACTTC. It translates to CASSPGGAISSYEQYF.

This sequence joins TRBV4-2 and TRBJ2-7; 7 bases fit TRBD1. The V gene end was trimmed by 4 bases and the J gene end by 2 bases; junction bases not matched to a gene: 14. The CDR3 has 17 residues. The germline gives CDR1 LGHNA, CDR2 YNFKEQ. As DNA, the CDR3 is TGTGCCAGCAGCCCCAGTGACGACAGGGAATCGGCCTACGAGCAGTACTTC. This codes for CASSPSDDRESAYEQYF.

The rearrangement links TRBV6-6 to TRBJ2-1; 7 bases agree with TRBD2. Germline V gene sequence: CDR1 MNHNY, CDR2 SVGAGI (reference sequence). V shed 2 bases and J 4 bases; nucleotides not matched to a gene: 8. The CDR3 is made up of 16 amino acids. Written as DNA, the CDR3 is TGTGCCAGCAGTTACCTAACTAGCGCGGGATACAATGAGCAGTTCTTC. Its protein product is CASSYLTSAGYNEQFF.

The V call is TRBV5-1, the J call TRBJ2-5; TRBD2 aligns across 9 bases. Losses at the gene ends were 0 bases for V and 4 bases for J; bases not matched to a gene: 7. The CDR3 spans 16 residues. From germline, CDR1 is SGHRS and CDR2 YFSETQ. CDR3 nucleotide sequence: TGCGCCAGCAGCTTGGAACTAGCGGGTCGAGCAGAGACCCAGTACTTC. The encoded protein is CASSLELAGRAETQYF.

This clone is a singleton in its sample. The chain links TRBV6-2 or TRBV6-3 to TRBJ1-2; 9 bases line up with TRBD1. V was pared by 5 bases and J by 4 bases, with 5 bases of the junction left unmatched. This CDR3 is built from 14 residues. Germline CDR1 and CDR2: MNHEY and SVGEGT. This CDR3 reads CASSIGTGLYGYTF. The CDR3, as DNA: TGTGCCAGCAGTATCGGGACAGGGCTCTATGGCTACACCTTC.

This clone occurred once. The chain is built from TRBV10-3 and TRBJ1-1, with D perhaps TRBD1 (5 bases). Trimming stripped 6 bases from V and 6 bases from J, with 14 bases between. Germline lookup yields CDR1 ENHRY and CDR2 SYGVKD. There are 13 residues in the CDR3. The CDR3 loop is CAISPARGAEAFF. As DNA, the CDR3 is TGTGCCATCAGCCCCGCCCGGGGGGCTGAAGCTTTCTTT.

The CDR3 region is CASSPGLAGGEQFF. Written as DNA, the CDR3 is TGCGCCAGCAGCCCGGGACTAGCCGGTGGTGAGCAGTTCTTC. The chain uses TRBV4-3 and TRBJ2-1; 9 bases align to TRBD2. The CDR3 spans 14 residues. The germline V gene encodes CDR1 LGHNA and CDR2 YSLEER. J was trimmed by 9 bases and V by 4 bases; bases with no gene match: 7.

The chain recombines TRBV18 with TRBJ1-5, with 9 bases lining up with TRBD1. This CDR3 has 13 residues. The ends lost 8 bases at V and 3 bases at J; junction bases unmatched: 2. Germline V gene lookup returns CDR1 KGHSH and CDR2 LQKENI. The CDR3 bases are TGTGCCAGCGGGACAGGGCACAATCAGCCCCAGCATTTT. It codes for CASGTGHNQPQHF.

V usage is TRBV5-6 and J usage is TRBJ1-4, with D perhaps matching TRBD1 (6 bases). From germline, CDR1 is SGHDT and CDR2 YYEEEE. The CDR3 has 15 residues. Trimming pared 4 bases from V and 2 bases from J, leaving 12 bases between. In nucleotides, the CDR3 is TGTGCCAGCAGCCGGCAGGGGCTTACTAATGAAAAACTGTTTTTT. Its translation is CASSRQGLTNEKLFF.

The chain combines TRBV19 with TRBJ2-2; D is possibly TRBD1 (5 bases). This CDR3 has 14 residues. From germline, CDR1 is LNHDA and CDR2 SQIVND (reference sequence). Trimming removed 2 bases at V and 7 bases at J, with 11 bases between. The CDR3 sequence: CASSIQGMGGELFF. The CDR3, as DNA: TGTGCCAGTAGTATACAGGGAATGGGCGGGGAGCTGTTTTTT.